The T cell receptor beta chain described here comes from a study of a mutant IDH1 vaccine in newly diagnosed glioma. The study's findings and limits: Changes to the top peripheral T cell clonotypes appeared unrelated to pseudoprogression.

There are 16 residues in the CDR3. V dropped 2 bases and J dropped 5; count of bases not matched to a gene: 5. Germline V CDR1 and CDR2: GTSNPN, SVGIG (reference sequence). As concerns this clone: As yet, its antigen is unknown.

Stated time point: baseline, week 1 (first vaccination visit). Described treatment: pre-vaccination baseline after standard-of-care therapy. Here immunoSEQ multiplex PCR was the method, and the copy in TCRdb shows in-frame clones only, minus some. The repertoire has about 33,000 clones, roughly nine tenths of them found once; the top ten carry 4.8%. The chain recombines TRBV30 with TRBJ2-1; 14 bases line up with TRBD2. The receptor was isolated from a woman aged 40 to 50 with glioma. Sample: PBMCs, taken from a glioma patient treated with radiotherapy, temozolomide or both. The CDR3 bases are TGTGCCTGGAGTAGGAGACTAGCGGGAGGGGACAATGAGCAGTTCTTC. This encodes CAWSRRLAGGDNEQFF.